This entry is about one TCR beta chain. Germline lookup yields CDR1 SEHNR and CDR2 FQNEAQ (reference sequence). This CDR3 is built from 15 residues. V shed 7 bases, J shed 4 bases, and the junction held 8 bases outside the gene matches. The data stem from a study of T cell changes during pregnancy in multiple sclerosis. Method: immunoSEQ multiplex PCR; TCRdb's copy keeps in-frame clones and lacks some. Among tens of thousands of clones, 80% to 95% were seen once, and the ten largest hold around 0.5%. The source was CD4+ T cells from peripheral blood mononuclear cells, collected after pregnancy. The origin of this receptor is a female donor with multiple sclerosis, enrolled in a pregnancy study. V gene TRBV7-9 combines with J gene TRBJ1-4; 8 bases map to TRBD1. The CDR3 protein is CASTDLDRGNEKLFF. In DNA form, the CDR3 reads TGTGCCAGCACCGACCTTGACAGGGGTAATGAAAAACTGTTTTTT.